A selection of T cell receptor beta chains follows, all from one sample in a study of OX40 agonist ivuxolimab in advanced cancers. Sequencing was performed with immunoSEQ multiplex PCR; in TCRdb, only in-frame clones are kept and a portion is missing. The table shows approximately 70,000 clones, with about 90% occurring only once. The sample here was CD4+ or CD8+ T cells sorted from blood, taken in a trial of the OX40 agonist ivuxolimab. These receptors were collected from an adult with an advanced solid tumor such as melanoma, head and neck, liver or kidney cancer. Both conserved end residues are part of each CDR3. The D gene is left open where the match is weak. Rows may omit the clone size; those that give it use once, few, many or a size class.

>TRBJ2-3|TRBV5-1|TRBD2|.
TGCGCCAGCAGCCCGGGAGGGCCAACAGATACGCAGTATTTT
CASSPGGPTDTQYF
>TRBJ2-7|TRBV5-1|TRBD1|.
TGCGCCAGCAGCACCGGGACAGCCACCTACGAGCAGTACTTC
CASSTGTATYEQYF
>TRBJ2-3|TRBV28|.|.
TGTGCCAGCAGTTTAAGCACAGATACGCAGTATTTT
CASSLSTDTQYF
>TRBJ2-1|TRBV25-1|.|.
TGTGCCAGCAGTGAAGGGTTGGGACGGGACTACAATGAGCAGTTCTTC
CASSEGLGRDYNEQFF
>TRBJ2-1|TRBV10-3|TRBD2|.
TGTGCCATCAGGTTAGCGGGAGGGCCTAACAATGAGCAGTTCTTC
CAIRLAGGPNNEQFF
>TRBJ1-5|TRBV7-6|TRBD1|.
TGTGCCAGCAGCTCCCCGGGACAGAGATTCAATCAGCCCCAGCATTTT
CASSSPGQRFNQPQHF
>TRBJ1-2|TRBV30|.|once
TGTGCCTGGAGTGTACCCGGGGCTGGCTACACCTTC
CAWSVPGAGYTF
>TRBJ1-6|TRBV6-5|.|few
TGTGCCAGCAGCTCGTGGCGAGCACCCCTCCACTTT
CASSSWRAPLHF
>TRBJ1-1|TRBV19|.|.
TGTGCCAGTACCATACATAAAGTGAACACTGAAGCTTTCTTT
CASTIHKVNTEAFF
>TRBJ1-2|TRBV11-2|.|.
TGTGCCAGCAGCATAGGGACTGGGCGGGATGGCTACACCTTC
CASSIGTGRDGYTF